These 26 T cell receptor beta chains were all obtained from the same sample, sequenced in a study of cytomegalovirus exposure and HLA in healthy donors. Vbeta (60) and Jbeta (13) primers were used in the PCR. Clones were sequenced by immunoSEQ multiplex PCR, and TCRdb holds only the in-frame ones, with some missing. The sample yields tens of thousands of clones, over 60% seen once. The sequencing sample was made of PBMCs. These receptors originate from a man in his forties in good health and CMV-seronegative.

V usage is TRBV5-6 and J usage is TRBJ1-4; 10 nucleotides agree with TRBD1. Germline loops: CDR1 SGHDT, CDR2 YYEEEE. The ends lost 5 bases at V and 8 bases at J; junction bases unmatched: 9. CDR3 size: 15 residues. The CDR3: CASSPGTGVREKLFF. The CDR3 DNA is TGTGCCAGCAGTCCCGGGACAGGGGTCAGGGAAAAACTGTTTTTT.

This clone appeared a few times. The chain couples TRBV7-3 to TRBJ2-3; the D gene is possibly TRBD2 (6 bases). The CDR3 runs to 11 residues. Trimming pared 4 bases from V and 14 bases from J, leaving 13 bases between. The V gene's germline CDR1 is SGHTA and CDR2 FQGTGA. The CDR3 loop reads CASSSGTPMYF. CDR3 DNA: TGTGCCAGCAGCTCCGGGACTCCAATGTATTTT.

The chain joins TRBV9 to TRBJ2-3; 8 positions match TRBD1. CDR3 length: 16 amino acids. With V trimmed by 3 bases and J by 2 bases, 8 bases remained unmatched. Per the germline V gene, CDR1 is SGDLS and CDR2 is YYNGEE. The CDR3 DNA follows: TGTGCCAGCAGCGGGACAGGGTCAGGGGTCACAGATACGCAGTATTTT. Translating gives CASSGTGSGVTDTQYF.

V usage is TRBV11-2 and J usage is TRBJ2-3; TRBD2 matches at 11 bases. The germline gives CDR1 SGHAT, CDR2 FQNNGV. V dropped 0 bases and J dropped 9; count of bases not matched to a gene: 17. The CDR3 has 19 residues. The CDR3 sequence: CASSLDWLAGGPEVRTQYF. The CDR3 nucleotides are TGTGCCAGCAGCTTAGATTGGCTAGCGGGAGGCCCAGAGGTTCGCACGCAGTATTTT.

The chain employs TRBV2 and TRBJ2-5; 11 bases are shared with TRBD1. The DNA end lines up better with TRBJ2-7; the J call may be wrong. Germline V gene sequence: CDR1 SNHLY, CDR2 FYNNEI. There are 14 residues in the CDR3. CDR3 loop: CASSLDRGLDEQYF. Written as DNA, the CDR3 is TGTGCCAGCAGTTTGGACAGGGGGCTGGACGAGCAGTACTTC.

The chain uses TRBV5-4 and TRBJ2-7; perhaps TRBD2 as D (5 bases). Germline-derived CDR1 and CDR2 are SGHNT and YYREEE (reference sequence). The CDR3 consists of 12 residues. In nucleotides, the CDR3 is TGTGCTGTGGAGGACCCGAGGCACGAGCAGTACTTC. Encoded protein: CAVEDPRHEQYF.

This clone was counted between two and nine times. This chain connects TRBV7-9 to TRBJ2-3, with 9 bases matching TRBD2. The CDR3 extends over 19 amino acids. V shed 1 base, J shed 4 bases, and the junction held 15 bases outside the gene matches. Germline values: CDR1 SEHNR, CDR2 FQNEAQ (reference sequence). The CDR3 sequence: CASSLDGRVWREGADTQYF. The CDR3 DNA sequence: TGTGCCAGCAGCTTAGATGGTCGGGTTTGGCGGGAGGGCGCAGATACGCAGTATTTT.

This sequence joins TRBV28 and TRBJ2-1; 11 bases agree with TRBD2. The J segment lost 7 bases and the V segment lost 6 bases, leaving 8 bases of the junction unmatched. The CDR3 sequence is 15 residues long. The germline CDR1 and CDR2 sequences are MDHEN and SYDVKM. The chain's CDR3 is CASSIGTSGLNEQFF. Here the CDR3 DNA reads TGTGCCAGCAGCATCGGGACTAGCGGTTTGAATGAGCAGTTCTTC.

The genes are TRBV30 and TRBJ2-2; TRBD1 matches at 8 bases. This CDR3 contains 17 residues. V shed 8 bases, J shed 1 base, and the junction held 15 bases outside the gene matches. Germline V CDR1 and CDR2: GTSNPN, SVGIG (reference sequence). Written as DNA, the CDR3 is TGTGCCGCAGGTCGGGACAGGACAATGCAGAACACCGGGGAGCTGTTTTTT. Translating it yields CAAGRDRTMQNTGELFF. The full variable domain, completed using reference TRBV30 and TRBJ2-2, is SQTIHQWPATLVQPVGSPLSLECTVEGTSNPNLYWYRQAAGRGLQLLFYSVGIGQISSEVPQNLSASRPQDRQFILSSKKLLLSDSGFYLCAAGRDRTMQNTGELFFGEGSRLTVL.

This clone was found a few times. The limits of the CDR3 on the DNA are not certain, so only TCRdb's listed CDR3 is given. This rearrangement joins TRBV27 to TRBJ1-1. Including both end residues, the CDR3 is 14 amino acids long. Germline V gene sequence: CDR1 MNHEY, CDR2 SMNVEV (reference sequence). The CDR3 is CASSSSGSNTEAFF.

The chain has TRBV5-6 and TRBJ1-5, with 7 bases fitting TRBD1. The CDR3 extends over 15 amino acids. CDR1 is SGHDT and CDR2 is YYEEEE in the germline V gene. With V trimmed by 2 bases and J by 4 bases, 6 bases remained unmatched. CDR3 loop: CASSFGGGLNQPQHF. Here the CDR3 DNA reads TGTGCCAGCAGCTTTGGAGGGGGCCTTAATCAGCCCCAGCATTTT. Based on the CDR3 plus reference TRBV5-6 and TRBJ1-5, the full variable domain is DAGVTQSPTHLIKTRGQQVTLRCSPKSGHDTVSWYQQALGQGPQFIFQYYEEEERQRGNFPDRFSGHQFPNYSSELNVNALLLGDSALYLCASSFGGGLNQPQHFGDGTRLSIL.

This clone appeared a few times. V usage is TRBV15 and J usage is TRBJ1-4; TRBD1 is a possible D gene (5 bases). The germline V gene encodes CDR1 LNHNV and CDR2 YYDKDF (reference sequence). The CDR3 length is 16 residues. V lost 1 base, J lost 2 bases, and 11 bases lay in between. This CDR3 reads CATSRGGAGTNEKLFF. The CDR3 DNA is TGTGCCACCAGCAGAGGTGGGGCAGGGACTAATGAAAAACTGTTTTTT.

The CDR3 DNA follows: TGTGCCAGCAGCTCGGAGGGACAGGGGGCCGGGGAGCTGTTTTTT. It yields the protein CASSSEGQGAGELFF. V is TRBV5-7 and J is TRBJ2-2; 11 bases are shared with TRBD1. TRBV5-7 is an open reading frame whose function is uncertain. The CDR3 totals 15 residues. The J segment lost 6 bases and the V segment lost 3 bases, leaving 4 bases of the junction unmatched.

The chain joins TRBV5-6 to TRBJ1-3; 7 bases match TRBD1. This CDR3 contains 16 residues. CDR1 SGHDT and CDR2 YYEEEE come from the germline V gene. The V gene end was trimmed by 4 bases and the J gene end by 2 bases; junction bases not matched to a gene: 9. The DNA for the CDR3 is TGTGCCAGCAGCCCTCAGGGGGTCCCACCTGGAAACACCATATATTTT. This translates into CASSPQGVPPGNTIYF.

This clone was picked up a small number of times. This chain uses TRBV9 with TRBJ1-2, with D perhaps matching TRBD1 (6 bases). Trimming removed 4 bases from V and 0 bases from J, with 13 bases in between. The germline gives CDR1 SGDLS, CDR2 YYNGEE. The CDR3 length is 15 residues. The chain's CDR3 is CASSYRTDTNYGYTF. In nucleotides, the CDR3 is TGTGCCAGCAGCTACAGGACAGATACTAACTATGGCTACACCTTC.

V gene TRBV4-1 combines with J gene TRBJ1-2; no definite D call. Trimming pared 3 bases from V and 2 bases from J, leaving 16 bases between. Looked up from germline, CDR1 is MGHRA and CDR2 is YSYEKL. The CDR3 loop spans 16 amino acids. CDR3 nucleotides: TGCGCCAGCAGCCATGCGACCGGGATCCCAAACTATGGCTACACCTTC. It specifies CASSHATGIPNYGYTF.

The V call is TRBV10-3, the J call TRBJ2-1, with TRBD2 matching 9 bases. Trimming removed 4 bases from V and 9 bases from J; junction bases left unmatched: 7. This CDR3 spans 14 amino acids. Germline V gene data show CDR1 as ENHRY and CDR2 as SYGVKD. This chain's CDR3 is CAISGLAGMGEQFF. CDR3 bases: TGTGCCATCAGTGGGCTAGCGGGAATGGGTGAGCAGTTCTTC.

V is TRBV7-9 and J is TRBJ2-5; 9 bases agree with TRBD1. The CDR3 is 15 amino acids. Trimming at V came to 5 bases and at J to 5 bases, leaving 9 bases not matched to a gene. CDR1 and CDR2 from the germline V gene are SEHNR and FQNEAQ (reference sequence). The DNA of the CDR3 is TGTGCCAGCAGCCGCAAACAGGGGGCGGTGGAGACCCAGTACTTC. This encodes CASSRKQGAVETQYF.

The V and J genes are TRBV14 and TRBJ1-1, with 7 bases fitting TRBD1. Germline V lookup: CDR1 SGHDN, CDR2 FVKESK. The CDR3 runs 16 residues. V gave up 6 bases and J gave up 1 base; unmatched junction bases: 11. The CDR3 loop reads CASRKTGRPSNTEAFF. In nucleotides, the CDR3 is TGTGCCAGCAGAAAGACAGGGAGGCCCTCGAACACTGAAGCTTTCTTT.

The chain joins TRBV2 to TRBJ2-2, with D perhaps TRBD2 (7 bases). The CDR3 spans 14 residues. Germline CDR1 and CDR2: SNHLY and FYNNEI. With 7 bases removed from V and 4 bases from J, the gap between germline ends came to 13 bases. DNA for the CDR3: TGTGCCAGCAAACTAGGGGGGGCCACCGGGGAGCTGTTTTTT. Encoded protein: CASKLGGATGELFF.

The rearrangement joins TRBV18 to TRBJ2-2; 9 bases match TRBD2. V dropped 2 bases and J dropped 5; count of bases not matched to a gene: 3. The germline V gene encodes CDR1 KGHSH and CDR2 LQKENI. The CDR3 is 15 amino acids. CDR3: CASSPGTSRTGELFF. The CDR3 DNA reads TGTGCCAGCTCACCAGGGACTAGCCGAACCGGGGAGCTGTTTTTT.

V is TRBV5-6 and J is TRBJ2-3; D is ambiguous. Deletions cut 2 bases from V and 2 bases from J, with 3 bases between. Germline CDR1 SGHDT, CDR2 YYEEEE. The CDR3 contains 12 residues. The CDR3 spells CASSLYTDTQYF. The DNA for the CDR3 is TGTGCCAGCAGCTTATACACAGATACGCAGTATTTT. Looking up the rest from reference TRBV5-6 and TRBJ2-3 gives the full variable domain: DAGVTQSPTHLIKTRGQQVTLRCSPKSGHDTVSWYQQALGQGPQFIFQYYEEEERQRGNFPDRFSGHQFPNYSSELNVNALLLGDSALYLCASSLYTDTQYFGPGTRLTVL.

V gene TRBV27 combines with J gene TRBJ2-1, with TRBD2 matching over 7 bases. The CDR3 extends over 15 amino acids. Germline CDR1 MNHEY, CDR2 SMNVEV (reference sequence). V was pared by 3 bases and J by 9 bases, with 11 bases of the junction left unmatched. CDR3 amino acids: CASSFRWREQSEQFF. CDR3 nucleotides: TGTGCCAGCAGTTTTAGGTGGCGGGAGCAAAGTGAGCAGTTCTTC.

The rearrangement links TRBV19 to TRBJ1-5, with 7 bases that match TRBD1. With V trimmed by 6 bases and J by 3 bases, 8 bases remained unmatched. The CDR3 is 15 residues long. Germline V gene lookup returns CDR1 LNHDA and CDR2 SQIVND (reference sequence). CDR3 bases: TGTGCCAGTAGCCGGGACAGAAATTACAATCAGCCCCAGCATTTT. Translation: CASSRDRNYNQPQHF.

The V gene is TRBV5-1, the J gene TRBJ2-1; D might be TRBD1 (6 bases). The CDR3 extends over 15 amino acids. CDR1 SGHRS and CDR2 YFSETQ come from the germline V gene. V shed 3 bases and J shed 5 bases, with 15 bases lying between them. The CDR3 reads CASSSTLGTNNEQFF. CDR3 DNA: TGCGCCAGCAGCTCCACACTAGGGACAAACAATGAGCAGTTCTTC.

In its sample, this clone was seen a few times. The V and J genes are TRBV4-2 and TRBJ1-2; D is unclear. Per germline, CDR1 LGHNA and CDR2 YNFKEQ. V gave up 11 bases and J gave up 5 bases, with 18 bases separating them. This CDR3 is built from 13 residues. The CDR3 region is CAAGMALRYGYTF. CDR3 in DNA: TGTGCCGCGGGGATGGCCCTAAGGTATGGCTACACCTTC.